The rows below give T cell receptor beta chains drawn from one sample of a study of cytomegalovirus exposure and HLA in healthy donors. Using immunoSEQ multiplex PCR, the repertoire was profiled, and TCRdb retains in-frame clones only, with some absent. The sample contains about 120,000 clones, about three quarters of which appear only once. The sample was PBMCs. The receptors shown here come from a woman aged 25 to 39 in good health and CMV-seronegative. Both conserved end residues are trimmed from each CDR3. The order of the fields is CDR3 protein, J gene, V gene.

CDR3 protein: SVVARVTEAF; J gene: TRBJ1-1; V gene: TRBV29-1
CDR3 protein: ASATRGGNTDTQY; J gene: TRBJ2-3; V gene: TRBV7-9
CDR3 protein: ASRNQGAGEQY; J gene: TRBJ2-7; V gene: TRBV28
CDR3 protein: ASSLGGRTGGFTNEKLF; J gene: TRBJ1-4; V gene: TRBV5-1
CDR3 protein: ASSLVSQGYGYT; J gene: TRBJ1-2; V gene: TRBV7-9
CDR3 protein: ASSQPAGKKRF; J gene: TRBJ2-1; V gene: TRBV4-1
CDR3 protein: ASYRWPSGADEQY; J gene: TRBJ2-7; V gene: TRBV27
CDR3 protein: ASSLDFRSYEQY; J gene: TRBJ2-7; V gene: TRBV7-9
CDR3 protein: ATRQGISYEQY; J gene: TRBJ2-7; V gene: TRBV28
CDR3 protein: ASSDSGNTDTQY; J gene: TRBJ2-3; V gene: TRBV6-4
CDR3 protein: AWSRRDSYNEQF; J gene: TRBJ2-1; V gene: TRBV30
CDR3 protein: ASSRRGQSYNEQF; J gene: TRBJ2-1; V gene: TRBV6-6
CDR3 protein: ASSLGGVFGYT; J gene: TRBJ1-2; V gene: TRBV7-2
CDR3 protein: ASRGRQNTEAF; J gene: TRBJ1-1; V gene: TRBV19
CDR3 protein: VRSLVTCSHEQY; J gene: TRBJ2-7; V gene: TRBV7-5
CDR3 protein: ASTVYRDGELF; J gene: TRBJ2-2; V gene: TRBV19
CDR3 protein: ASGTQGASGELF; J gene: TRBJ2-2; V gene: TRBV5-1